This T cell receptor beta chain was identified in a study of identical twins. TCRdb passed the 5' RACE reads through MiXCR, listing each CDR3 protein once. The table lists 550,000 to 700,000 distinct CDR3 sequences, about 20% of them singletons. Germline values: CDR1 MNHNS, CDR2 SASEGT. This CDR3 has 15 residues. Unmatched junction bases numbered 3, after V lost 4 bases and J lost 0 bases. Findings of the study overall: Fewer insertions marked abundant cord blood beta clonotypes; young adult naive trended weakly, memory not at all.

This clonotype was seen ten or more times. The antigen is undetermined. This same sample was also taken into another study, of T cells expressing NK-cell markers. Per that paper: Sequencing covered eight donors, seven HCMV-seropositive and one seronegative.

This sequence originates from a woman younger than 30 in good health. Sequenced material: PBMCs. The V call is TRBV6-1, the J call TRBJ2-4; 7 bases map to TRBD1. The CDR3 here is CASSAGTVAKNIQYF. CDR3 sequence (DNA): TGTGCCAGCAGTGCCGGGACAGTAGCCAAAAACATTCAGTACTTC.